This TCR beta chain was sequenced during a study of cytomegalovirus exposure and HLA in healthy donors. General study findings and limits: A subsequent analysis found that TCR clusters from the first cohort also tended to co-occur in the 120 or so validation repertoires, with around 94% of cluster scores above 0. Published work reported that the classifier diagnosed cytomegalovirus status with high specificity and sensitivity.

This clone was observed a handful of times. The antigen is not known. The germline V gene encodes CDR1 SGHNT and CDR2 YYREEE (reference sequence). The ends were cut back, 4 bases at V and 0 bases at J, with 11 bases in the middle. This CDR3 region has 14 residues. Produced via immunoSEQ multiplex PCR; TCRdb's table is partial and in-frame only. The sample lists over 100,000 clones, roughly 89% seen once, with about 1.2% in the top ten. Sequenced material: PBMCs. This sequence was found in a woman younger than 30 in good health and CMV-seronegative. The chain employs TRBV5-4 and TRBJ2-7; D remains ambiguous. As DNA, the CDR3 is TGTGCCAGCAGCCCCAGTTCTAGCTCCTACGAGCAGTACTTC. Its translation: CASSPSSSSYEQYF.